Following are 24 T cell receptor beta chains from one sample sequenced in a study of cytomegalovirus exposure and HLA in healthy donors. Generated by immunoSEQ multiplex PCR, the TCRdb table keeps only in-frame clones and is missing some. Of more than 20,000 clones listed, under 98% are singletons. Sequenced material: PBMCs. All receptors come from a man between 25 and 39 years old in good health and CMV-seropositive.

The chain uses TRBV19 and TRBJ2-1; 9 positions agree with TRBD2. CDR3 length equals 15 residues. With V trimmed by 6 bases and J by 4 bases, 7 bases remained unmatched. From germline, CDR1 is LNHDA and CDR2 SQIVND (reference sequence). Written as DNA, the CDR3 is TGTGCCAGTAGCACCACTAGCGGGTCGTACAATGAGCAGTTCTTC. Protein product: CASSTTSGSYNEQFF.

This clone was found a few times. The chain couples TRBV4-3 to TRBJ2-2; possibly TRBD2 for D (6 bases). The CDR3 runs to 16 residues. V was cut by 3 bases and J by 5 bases, with 16 bases left in between. Germline CDR1 LGHNA, CDR2 YSLEER. The CDR3 loop reads CASSHLRLVRTGELFF. DNA for the CDR3: TGCGCCAGCAGCCACCTCCGACTAGTTAGGACCGGGGAGCTGTTTTTT.

The chain carries TRBV28 and TRBJ2-1; 8 bases fit TRBD2. Germline values: CDR1 MDHEN, CDR2 SYDVKM. The ends lost 4 bases at V and 4 bases at J; junction bases unmatched: 9. The CDR3 is 16 amino acids. The CDR3 DNA follows: TGTGCCAGCAGTTCCCCAGGGGTAGCGGGGTACAATGAGCAGTTCTTC. Translating gives CASSSPGVAGYNEQFF. The complete variable domain, with remaining parts taken from reference TRBV28 and TRBJ2-1, reads DVKVTQSSRYLVKRTGEKVFLECVQDMDHENMFWYRQDPGLGLRLIYFSYDVKMKEKGDIPEGYSVSREKKERFSLILESASTNQTSMYLCASSSPGVAGYNEQFFGPGTRLTVL.

The rearrangement links TRBV6-6 to TRBJ2-7; D ambiguous. The CDR3 contains 13 residues. V gave up 7 bases and J gave up 0 bases, with 10 bases separating them. Germline values: CDR1 MNHNY, CDR2 SVGAGI (reference sequence). The CDR3 DNA is TGTGCCAGCACTACCGGGTCCTCCTACGAGCAGTACTTC. Protein: CASTTGSSYEQYF.

CDR3: CASSLRVEKLFF. CDR3 nucleotide sequence: TGTGCCAGCAGCTTAAGAGTCGAAAAACTGTTTTTT. The chain combines TRBV5-6 with TRBJ1-4; unclear D gene. Trimming stripped 2 bases from V and 8 bases from J, with 7 bases between. Germline loops: CDR1 SGHDT, CDR2 YYEEEE. The CDR3 is 12 amino acids. The complete variable domain, with remaining parts taken from reference TRBV5-6 and TRBJ1-4, reads DAGVTQSPTHLIKTRGQQVTLRCSPKSGHDTVSWYQQALGQGPQFIFQYYEEEERQRGNFPDRFSGHQFPNYSSELNVNALLLGDSALYLCASSLRVEKLFFGSGTQLSVL.

J is TRBJ2-7 and V is TRBV15; TRBD2 is a possible D gene (5 bases). Trimming cost V 3 bases and J 0 bases, with 15 bases left between them. CDR1 LNHNV and CDR2 YYDKDF come from the germline V gene (reference sequence). The CDR3 has 16 amino acids. The CDR3 is CATSRTRTGSSYEQYF. CDR3 nucleotides: TGTGCCACCAGCAGGACTCGGACGGGGAGCTCCTACGAGCAGTACTTC.

This chain uses TRBV28 with TRBJ2-1; D perhaps matches TRBD2 (5 bases). The CDR3 has 11 amino acids. V was cut by 4 bases and J by 9 bases, with 7 bases left in between. Germline V gene sequence: CDR1 MDHEN, CDR2 SYDVKM. The CDR3 region has the DNA TGTGCCAGCAGTTCCGGAGGTGAGCAGTTCTTC. This sequence encodes CASSSGGEQFF.

The chain recombines TRBV5-1 with TRBJ2-2; a possible D gene is TRBD2 (6 bases). CDR1 SGHRS and CDR2 YFSETQ come from the germline V gene. V was pared by 4 bases and J by 7 bases, with 14 bases between. CDR3 length equals 14 residues. CDR3 loop: CASSDGTSGGELFF. CDR3 DNA: TGCGCCAGCAGCGACGGGACTTCCGGCGGGGAGCTGTTTTTT.

The chain is built from TRBV28 and TRBJ2-7, with 8 bases lining up with TRBD2. Trimming at V came to 3 bases and at J to 4 bases, leaving 11 bases not matched to a gene. This CDR3 is 16 amino acids long. CDR1 MDHEN and CDR2 SYDVKM come from the germline V gene. The CDR3 spells CASSFVSSGYRYEQYF. The CDR3 DNA reads as TGTGCCAGCAGTTTTGTGTCTAGCGGGTACCGTTACGAGCAGTACTTC.

This chain links TRBV5-1 with TRBJ2-6; 7 bases agree with TRBD1. The CDR3 is made up of 20 amino acids. Germline-derived CDR1 and CDR2 are SGHRS and YFSETQ. Germline trimming cut 7 bases from V and 0 bases from J; bases unmatched to any gene: 19. This CDR3 reads CASGGVTGATFGSGANVLTF. The CDR3 bases are TGCGCCAGCGGTGGGGTAACAGGGGCGACCTTTGGCTCTGGGGCCAACGTCCTGACTTTC.

The V gene is TRBV4-3, the J gene TRBJ1-3; D gene unclear. V gave up 2 bases and J gave up 7 bases, with 9 bases separating them. Per germline, CDR1 LGHNA and CDR2 YSLEER. This CDR3 spans 13 amino acids. CDR3 nucleotide sequence: TGCGCCAGCAGCCAATCCGTGTCGAACACCATATATTTT. The encoded protein is CASSQSVSNTIYF.

This rearrangement joins TRBV28 to TRBJ2-1; 7 bases line up with TRBD2. The V and J ends lost 4 bases and 10 bases, in that order; junction bases with no gene match: 4. Germline values: CDR1 MDHEN, CDR2 SYDVKM. This CDR3 has 12 residues. DNA for the CDR3: TGTGCCAGCAGTTCACCCGGGGGGGAGCAGTTCTTC. This sequence encodes CASSSPGGEQFF.

V usage is TRBV5-1 and J usage is TRBJ2-5, with 9 positions matching TRBD1. This CDR3 comprises 16 residues. With V trimmed by 4 bases and J by 3 bases, 10 bases remained unmatched. Germline V gene sequence: CDR1 SGHRS, CDR2 YFSETQ. The CDR3 region is CASSPGQGPGEETQYF. The CDR3 coding sequence is TGCGCCAGCAGCCCGGGACAGGGTCCGGGCGAAGAGACCCAGTACTTC.

J is TRBJ1-5 and V is TRBV5-6; TRBD1 is a possible D gene (5 bases). From germline, CDR1 is SGHDT and CDR2 YYEEEE. The length of the CDR3 is 17 residues. Trimming cost V 4 bases and J 7 bases, with 24 bases left between them. The CDR3 sequence: CASSHGGAVGRGQPQHF. The CDR3 DNA sequence: TGTGCCAGCAGCCATGGCGGGGCAGTCGGGAGAGGCCAGCCCCAGCATTTT.

The rearrangement links TRBV27 to TRBJ1-1; D unresolved. Trimming shortened V by 6 bases and J by 7 bases, and 12 bases separated the two germline ends. This CDR3 has 12 amino acids. Germline CDR1 MNHEY, CDR2 SMNVEV (reference sequence). This chain's CDR3 is CASRRDPHEAFF. For the CDR3, the DNA is TGTGCCAGCAGGCGGGATCCACATGAAGCTTTCTTT.

The rearrangement links TRBV4-2 to TRBJ2-5, with 9 bases aligning to TRBD2. The germline V gene encodes CDR1 LGHNA and CDR2 YNFKEQ. The V gene end was trimmed by 0 bases and the J gene end by 5 bases; junction bases not matched to a gene: 10. This CDR3 spans 17 amino acids. The DNA for the CDR3 is TGTGCCAGCAGCCAAGATTTGGCGGGAGGGCCTTTGGAGACCCAGTACTTC. Amino acid sequence: CASSQDLAGGPLETQYF.

The chain couples TRBV6-5 to TRBJ1-1; D is possibly TRBD1 (5 bases). The CDR3 runs 15 residues. CDR1 and CDR2 from the germline V gene are MNHEY and SVGAGI. V gave up 4 bases and J gave up 6 bases, with 18 bases separating them. This chain's CDR3 is CASSSPSSGVAEAFF. CDR3 in DNA: TGTGCCAGCAGTTCCCCCTCGTCGGGGGTAGCTGAAGCTTTCTTT.

The rearrangement links TRBV6-5 to TRBJ1-2; 10 bases match TRBD1. This CDR3 spans 15 amino acids. Unmatched junction bases numbered 8, after V lost 0 bases and J lost 10 bases. Germline lookup yields CDR1 MNHEY and CDR2 SVGAGI. The CDR3, as DNA: TGTGCCAGCAGTTACTCATTGGAAGACAGGGGGCCCTACACCTTC. Its translation is CASSYSLEDRGPYTF.

The gene calls are TRBV28 and TRBJ2-2; no reliable D call. This CDR3 is built from 12 residues. V was cut by 3 bases and J by 9 bases, with 8 bases left in between. Per germline, CDR1 MDHEN and CDR2 SYDVKM. CDR3 amino acids: CASSLLARELFF. As DNA, the CDR3 is TGTGCCAGCAGTTTGTTGGCCCGGGAGCTGTTTTTT.

This chain links TRBV5-1 with TRBJ1-1; 9 positions agree with TRBD1. Trimming took 6 bases from V and 5 from J; bases not matched to a gene: 5. Per the germline V gene, CDR1 is SGHRS and CDR2 is YFSETQ. This CDR3 is built from 13 residues. Here the CDR3 reads CASKETGGTEAFF. CDR3 nucleotide sequence: TGCGCCAGCAAGGAGACAGGGGGGACTGAAGCTTTCTTT.

The chain recombines TRBV5-4 with TRBJ2-3, with 9 bases aligning to TRBD2. This CDR3 contains 15 residues. The germline gives CDR1 SGHNT, CDR2 YYREEE (reference sequence). The ends lost 0 bases at V and 6 bases at J; junction bases unmatched: 5. The CDR3 nucleotides read TGTGCCAGCAGCTTGGGGGGTAGCGGGAGTGATACGCAGTATTTT. It yields the protein CASSLGGSGSDTQYF.

This clone has just one count. V and J are TRBV9 and TRBJ2-7; tentative D call: TRBD1 (5 bases). CDR3 length: 15 residues. From germline, CDR1 is SGDLS and CDR2 YYNGEE. The ends were cut back, 1 base at V and 3 bases at J, with 14 bases in the middle. CDR3 sequence reads: CASSVSPTGGYEQYF. As DNA, the CDR3 is TGTGCCAGCAGCGTAAGCCCCACAGGCGGCTACGAGCAGTACTTC.

The rearrangement links TRBV2 to TRBJ1-2; a possible D gene is TRBD1 (5 bases). Trimming took off 4 bases at V and 7 bases at J, with 13 bases between the two ends. The CDR3 totals 13 residues. Germline V gene lookup returns CDR1 SNHLY and CDR2 FYNNEI. This CDR3 reads CASSGGEVGGYTF. Here the CDR3 DNA reads TGTGCCAGCAGTGGGGGGGAGGTTGGTGGCTACACCTTC.

This rearrangement joins TRBV6-6 to TRBJ2-7; 8 nucleotides agree with TRBD2. V dropped 2 bases and J dropped 5; count of bases not matched to a gene: 8. The CDR3 consists of 15 residues. Germline loops: CDR1 MNHNY, CDR2 SVGAGI (reference sequence). This chain's CDR3 is CASSYLSGSGDEQYF. Here the CDR3 DNA reads TGTGCCAGCAGTTACCTGAGCGGGAGTGGCGACGAGCAGTACTTC.